This TCR beta chain emerged from a study of early T cells in non-severe SARS-CoV-2 infection. MiXCR was run by TCRdb on the 5' RACE reads, yielding one entry per CDR3 protein. This sample has around 89,000 distinct CDR3 sequences, with 14% to 15% found just once. The CDR3 extends over 16 amino acids. The V gene end was trimmed by 4 bases and the J gene end by 4 bases; junction bases not matched to a gene: 9. Germline V gives CDR1 MDHEN, CDR2 SYDVKM. Sequenced sample: whole blood. The genes are TRBV28 and TRBJ2-7; 11 bases align to TRBD1. The clonotype comes from an adult who was a healthcare worker with PCR-confirmed SARS-CoV-2 infection or an uninfected control (not recorded which). CDR3 bases: TGTGCCAGCAGTTCACCCGGGACAGGGGGGAGATACGAGCAGTACGTC. It encodes CASSSPGTGGRYEQYV.